The next 14 T cell receptor beta chains were all read from a single sample in a study of blood T cell repertoires in COVID-19. The method was immunoSEQ multiplex PCR; TCRdb's version includes in-frame clones alone and lacks a portion of them. The table lists over 200,000 clones, less than 85% of them singletons, with approximately 1.8% in the top ten. The material sequenced was PBMCs or T cells enriched from blood (not recorded which). All receptors derive from a man in his 60s who had recovered from COVID-19.

In this sample, this clone turned up once. The V gene is TRBV6-1, the J gene TRBJ2-2, with D possibly matching TRBD1 (6 bases). The CDR3 is made up of 16 amino acids. CDR1 MNHNS and CDR2 SASEGT come from the germline V gene. V gave up 3 bases and J gave up 2 bases, with 13 bases separating them. The CDR3 spells CASSDEGDTNTGELFF. CDR3 DNA: TGTGCCAGCAGTGATGAGGGGGACACCAACACCGGGGAGCTGTTTTTT.

The chain has TRBV4-1 and TRBJ2-3; D might be TRBD2 (6 bases). Germline V gives CDR1 MGHRA, CDR2 YSYEKL. Trimming took 3 bases from V and 9 from J, leaving 22 bases between them. This CDR3 is built from 16 residues. The CDR3 loop reads CASSQEDGMGGRTQYF. DNA for the CDR3: TGCGCCAGCAGCCAGGAGGATGGGATGGGGGGACGGACGCAGTATTTT.

CDR3 sequence (DNA): TGTGCCAGCAGGGGTCGTGGGGCCAACGTCCTGACTTTC. This encodes CASRGRGANVLTF. The chain has TRBV19 and TRBJ2-6; possible D gene TRBD1, 6 bases. Trimming removed 9 bases at V and 3 bases at J, with 9 bases between. CDR1 LNHDA and CDR2 SQIVND come from the germline V gene (reference sequence). The CDR3 is 13 amino acids.

Details on this clone: One end of the junction is discordant with germline, which a read error may explain. This chain's CDR3 is CASSRGDRVSQPQHF. The CDR3 DNA reads as TGTGCCAGCAGTAGGGGGGACAGGGTGTCACAGCCCCAGCATTTT. This rearrangement joins TRBV19 to TRBJ1-5; 9 positions match TRBD1. This CDR3 is 15 amino acids long. The V gene's germline CDR1 is LNHDA and CDR2 SQIVND (reference sequence).

V is TRBV7-9 and J is TRBJ2-7; D not resolved. The CDR3 loop spans 15 amino acids. Trimming shortened V by 5 bases and J by 0 bases, and 14 bases separated the two germline ends. Germline V CDR1 and CDR2: SEHNR, FQNEAQ (reference sequence). CDR3: CASSPLADSSYEQYF. CDR3 DNA sequence: TGTGCCAGCAGCCCCTTAGCAGATAGCTCCTACGAGCAGTACTTC.

This rearrangement joins TRBV5-4 to TRBJ2-7; TRBD1 might be the D (5 bases). The length of the CDR3 is 16 residues. Trimming stripped 0 bases from V and 1 base from J, with 14 bases between. Looked up from germline, CDR1 is SGHNT and CDR2 is YYREEE (reference sequence). The DNA of the CDR3 is TGTGCCAGCAGCTTGGATAGGGAAGGGGCTTCCTACGAGCAGTACTTC. Encoded protein: CASSLDREGASYEQYF.

Only a few counts were recorded for this clone. V gene TRBV11-2 combines with J gene TRBJ1-3; D remains unclear. Trimming took 5 bases from V and 2 from J, leaving 13 bases between them. Germline V gives CDR1 SGHAT, CDR2 FQNNGV. The CDR3 has 15 residues. As DNA, the CDR3 is TGTGCCAGCAGCCGAGTAAGTGGTACTGGAAACACCATATATTTT. This gives the protein CASSRVSGTGNTIYF.

CDR3 residues: CASSLGSTPLTEAFF. DNA of the CDR3: TGTGCCAGCAGCTTGGGGAGCACACCCCTCACTGAAGCTTTCTTT. This chain connects TRBV5-6 to TRBJ1-1, with D uncertain. Germline-derived CDR1 and CDR2 are SGHDT and YYEEEE. The ends were cut back, 0 bases at V and 4 bases at J, with 13 bases in the middle. CDR3 length equals 15 residues.

The J gene is TRBJ1-3, the V gene TRBV7-9; no definite D call. The CDR3 extends over 15 amino acids. With 5 bases removed from V and 0 bases from J, the gap between germline ends came to 11 bases. Germline CDR1 SEHNR, CDR2 FQNEAQ (reference sequence). The CDR3: CASSQTAFSGNTIYF. The CDR3 DNA is TGTGCCAGCAGCCAAACAGCCTTCTCTGGAAACACCATATATTTT.

The chain employs TRBV9 and TRBJ1-4, with D hard to call. The V and J ends lost 2 bases and 0 bases respectively, with 11 bases between them. Germline CDR1 SGDLS, CDR2 YYNGEE. The CDR3 length is 16 residues. The CDR3: CASSVKFGTTNEKLFF. CDR3 DNA: TGTGCCAGCAGCGTCAAATTCGGGACAACTAATGAAAAACTGTTTTTT. Full variable domain (rest looked up from reference TRBV9 and TRBJ1-4): DSGVTQTPKHLITATGQRVTLRCSPRSGDLSVYWYQQSLDQGLQFLIQYYNGEERAKGNILERFSAQQFPDLHSELNLSSLELGDSALYFCASSVKFGTTNEKLFFGSGTQLSVL.

This clone was seen ten or more times. The J gene is TRBJ1-3, the V gene TRBV3-1 (or the pseudogene TRBV3-2); weak D call: TRBD1 (5 bases). V shed 6 bases and J shed 0 bases, with 15 bases lying between them. This CDR3 comprises 16 residues. Germline lookup yields CDR1 LGHDT and CDR2 YNNKEL (reference sequence). The chain's CDR3 is CASSPQVSASGNTIYF. The CDR3 DNA is TGTGCCAGCAGTCCACAGGTCAGCGCCTCTGGAAACACCATATATTTT.

This chain links TRBV7-2 with TRBJ2-7, with a weak D call TRBD2 (6 bases). Trimming removed 10 bases from V and 6 bases from J, with 19 bases in between. Germline V lookup: CDR1 SGHTA, CDR2 FQGNSA. CDR3 length: 13 residues. CDR3 protein: CATGVVGAGEQYF. The CDR3 DNA is TGTGCCACGGGGGTAGTCGGAGCGGGCGAGCAGTACTTC.

This rearrangement joins TRBV5-6 to TRBJ1-1, with D maybe TRBD1 (6 bases). The germline V gene has CDR1 SGHDT and CDR2 YYEEEE. The CDR3 extends over 18 amino acids. V was cut by 0 bases and J by 6 bases, with 24 bases left in between. The CDR3 DNA reads as TGTGCCAGCAGCTTGGTTCGTCCCGGGACAAGGCGTGTCTCTGAAGCTTTCTTT. Its translation: CASSLVRPGTRRVSEAFF.

The rearrangement joins TRBV19 to TRBJ1-1; 9 bases are a match to TRBD1. CDR1 and CDR2 (germline): LNHDA, SQIVND (reference sequence). The CDR3 spans 14 residues. V trimming: 6 bases; J trimming: 0 bases; junction bases outside the gene matches: 2. The CDR3 here is CASRRDRVNTEAFF. The CDR3 DNA follows: TGTGCCAGTAGGAGGGACAGGGTGAACACTGAAGCTTTCTTT. The complete variable domain, with remaining parts taken from reference TRBV19 and TRBJ1-1, reads DGGITQSPKYLFRKEGQNVTLSCEQNLNHDAMYWYRQDPGQGLRLIYYSQIVNDFQKGDIAEGYSVSREKKESFPLTVTSAQKNPTAFYLCASRRDRVNTEAFFGQGTRLTVV.